The T cell receptor (beta chain) under discussion was sequenced for a study of cytomegalovirus exposure and HLA in healthy donors. The protocol was immunoSEQ multiplex PCR, while the TCRdb copy is restricted to in-frame clones and leaves out a portion. The sample holds 100,000 to 150,000 clones, about 94% seen once. Study-wide results and caveats: A few chains tied to CMV proved CMV antigen-specific in vitro. Cytomegalovirus-associated TCR beta chains were listed, numbering under 200.

As for this clone: Its antigen is still unknown.

The source material was PBMCs. The clonotype comes from a woman under 30 in good health and CMV-seronegative.

This CDR3 is CASRWGRSGYTF. CDR3 bases: TGTGCCAGCAGATGGGGGAGGAGCGGCTACACCTTC. The chain is built from TRBV5-6 and TRBJ1-2; D might be TRBD1 (5 bases). There are 12 residues in the CDR3. Trimming removed 5 bases at V and 8 bases at J, with 13 bases between. From germline, CDR1 is SGHDT and CDR2 YYEEEE. Supplemented by reference TRBV5-6 and TRBJ1-2, the full variable domain reads DAGVTQSPTHLIKTRGQQVTLRCSPKSGHDTVSWYQQALGQGPQFIFQYYEEEERQRGNFPDRFSGHQFPNYSSELNVNALLLGDSALYLCASRWGRSGYTFGSGTRLTVV.